This TCR beta chain was captured in a study of early T cells in non-severe SARS-CoV-2 infection. TCRdb re-analysed the 5' RACE reads in MiXCR, keeping a single row per CDR3 protein. This sample carries 39,000 or so distinct CDR3 sequences, around 6% of them seen once, and the ten largest clones take 3.5% to 4.5%. This receptor was taken from an adult who was a healthcare worker with PCR-confirmed SARS-CoV-2 infection or an uninfected control (not recorded which). This specimen was whole blood, taken at baseline.

The CDR3 region has the DNA TGTGCCAGCAGCCAAGATCGGTGGGTCACCAACACTGAAGCTTTCTTT. This codes for CASSQDRWVTNTEAFF. This chain joins TRBV4-2 and TRBJ1-1; D remains ambiguous. The CDR3 covers 16 residues. The V and J ends lost 0 bases and 2 bases respectively, with 13 bases between them. Germline-derived CDR1 and CDR2 are LGHNA and YNFKEQ.